This T cell receptor (beta chain) was sequenced for a study of blood T cell repertoires in COVID-19. On the study more broadly: Both acute and convalescent COVID-19 samples were obtained from the United States, Italy and Spain. Sample material is recorded as cDNA or gDNA derived from T cells, B-cell-depleted T cells, or PBMCs.

Trimming pared 2 bases from V and 4 bases from J, leaving 8 bases between. CDR1 is SEHNR, CDR2 FQNEAQ, per germline (reference sequence). This CDR3 contains 13 residues. Original methodology: Amplification from reference gene primers served as the basis for estimated nucleated cell counts. The table came from immunoSEQ multiplex PCR; TCRdb's copy has only in-frame clones and leaves some out. That table furnishes V, J and clone size, whereas the DNA furnished D and trimming. This sample has about 400,000 clones; about 89% occur once, and the top ten carry roughly 1.2%. This clone showed up just once. The rearrangement uses TRBV7-9 and TRBJ1-1, with D uncertain. The source is a man aged 40-55 years with acute or convalescent COVID-19. The sequenced sample consisted of peripheral blood. This CDR3 is CASSLPGSTEAFF. CDR3 bases: TGTGCCAGCAGCTTACCGGGATCCACTGAAGCTTTCTTT.